This T cell receptor beta chain was documented in a study of shared clonotypes between healthy human individuals. General study findings and limits: Blood alone was sampled, and tissue repertoires likely differ. Among donors, clonotype sharing was expected to be affected by sequencing depth.

Germline V lookup: CDR1 SEHNR, CDR2 FQNEAQ (reference sequence). The trim removed 4 bases at V and 7 bases at J, leaving 9 bases unmatched. The CDR3 totals 15 residues. DNA at about 210 ng, 30,000 or so T cell genomes, went into sorted-subset replicate PCRs. Per the original data handling: Junction-only sequences without quality scores came from ImmunoSEQ, so filtering differed. Libraries were prepared by immunoSEQ multiplex PCR; TCRdb keeps only in-frame clonotypes and omits some of them. V and J calls and clone size follow that table, whereas D and trimming were derived from the DNA. The data hold about 2.3 million clones, with approximately 93% observed a single time. Worth noting for this clone: Antigen unknown.

What was sequenced was naive CD4+ T cells from PBMCs. Noted subset: CD45RA+ positively selected. The source is a young man in good health. Some clones in this sample may be carry-over from other donors' samples. The chain combines TRBV7-9 with TRBJ1-2; 10 bases map to TRBD1. The CDR3 region is CASSSGRGQGSGYTF. The CDR3 DNA reads as TGTGCCAGCAGCTCGGGGCGGGGACAGGGGTCTGGCTACACCTTC.